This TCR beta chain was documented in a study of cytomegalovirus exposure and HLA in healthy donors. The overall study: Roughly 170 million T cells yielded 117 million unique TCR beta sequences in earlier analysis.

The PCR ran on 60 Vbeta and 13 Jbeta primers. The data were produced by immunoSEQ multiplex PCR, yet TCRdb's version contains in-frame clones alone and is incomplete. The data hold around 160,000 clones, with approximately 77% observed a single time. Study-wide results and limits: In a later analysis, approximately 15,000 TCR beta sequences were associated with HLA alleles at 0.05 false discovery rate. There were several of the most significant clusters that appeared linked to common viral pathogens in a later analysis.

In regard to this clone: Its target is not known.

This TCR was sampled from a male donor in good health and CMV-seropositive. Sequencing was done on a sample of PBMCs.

The CDR3 coding sequence is TGTGCCAGCAGCTTATATGGGGAGGGCAATCAGCCCCAGCATTTT. It yields the protein CASSLYGEGNQPQHF. The chain is built from TRBV7-8 and TRBJ1-5; D remains unclear. This CDR3 is 15 amino acids long. Between the trimmed V and J ends, which lost 2 bases and 2 bases, there was a span of 10 bases. Germline CDR1 and CDR2: SGHVS and FQNEAQ.